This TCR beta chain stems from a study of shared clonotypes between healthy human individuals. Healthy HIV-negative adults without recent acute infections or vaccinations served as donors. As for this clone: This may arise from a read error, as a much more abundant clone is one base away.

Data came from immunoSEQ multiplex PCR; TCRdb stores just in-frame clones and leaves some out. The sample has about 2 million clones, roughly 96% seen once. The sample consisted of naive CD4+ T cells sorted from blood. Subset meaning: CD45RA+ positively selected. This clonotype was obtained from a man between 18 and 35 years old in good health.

The CDR3 protein is CASSRAGVDGQYF. CDR3 nucleotide sequence: TGTGCCAGCAGCCGCGCGGGAGTAGACGGGCAGTACTTC. This chain joins TRBV27 and TRBJ2-7; 7 bases are a match to TRBD2. With V trimmed by 6 bases and J by 9 bases, 11 bases remained unmatched. The CDR3 sequence is 13 residues long. Germline V CDR1 and CDR2: MNHEY, SMNVEV (reference sequence).